Listed here is a single TCR beta chain. Recent acute infections and vaccinations were absent in the healthy HIV-negative adult donors. CD45RA+ naive and CD45RA-negative memory subsets were separated from CD4+ cells. This record belongs to a study of shared clonotypes between healthy human individuals. Deep level was the assay's run setting. Genomic DNA belonging to each subset was distributed in equal measure over several immunoSEQ plates. Only in-frame clones appear in the TCRdb table, and some are missing; sequencing was by immunoSEQ multiplex PCR. The profile shows 950,000 to 1,300,000 clones, roughly 80% of them singletons. V was shortened by 6 bases and J by 7 bases, with 13 bases between the two germline ends. This CDR3 region has 13 residues. Germline CDR1 and CDR2: SNHLY and FYNNEI.

The source material was memory CD4+ T cells sorted from blood. Stated subset: CD45RA-negative fraction. The origin of this receptor is a man aged 18-30 years in good health. The chain uses TRBV2 and TRBJ2-1; D is uncertain. The DNA for the CDR3 is TGTGCCAGCAGACCCAACCTTGCTAATGAGCAGTTCTTC. Amino acid sequence: CASRPNLANEQFF. Looking up the rest from reference TRBV2 and TRBJ2-1 gives the full variable domain: EPEVTQTPSHQVTQMGQEVILRCVPISNHLYFYWYRQILGQKVEFLVSFYNNEISEKSEIFDDQFSVERPDGSNFTLKIRSTKLEDSAMYFCASRPNLANEQFFGPGTRLTVL.